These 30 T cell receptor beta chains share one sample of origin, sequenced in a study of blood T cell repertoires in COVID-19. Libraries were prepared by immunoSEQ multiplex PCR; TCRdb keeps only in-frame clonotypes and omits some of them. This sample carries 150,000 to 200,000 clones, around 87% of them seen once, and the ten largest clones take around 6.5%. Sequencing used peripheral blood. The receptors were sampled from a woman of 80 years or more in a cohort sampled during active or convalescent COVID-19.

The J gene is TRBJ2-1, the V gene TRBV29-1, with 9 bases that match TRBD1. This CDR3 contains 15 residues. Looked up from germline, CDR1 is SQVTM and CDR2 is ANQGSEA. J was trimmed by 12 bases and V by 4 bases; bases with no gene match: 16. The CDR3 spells CSVVEQGAPRSGQFF. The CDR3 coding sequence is TGCAGCGTTGTTGAACAGGGGGCGCCTAGGTCGGGGCAGTTCTTC.

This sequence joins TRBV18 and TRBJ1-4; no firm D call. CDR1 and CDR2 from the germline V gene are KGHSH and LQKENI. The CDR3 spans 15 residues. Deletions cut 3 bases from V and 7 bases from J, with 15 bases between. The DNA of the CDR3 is TGTGCCAGCTCACCGGTACTTGGAGGAACTGAAAAACTGTTTTTT. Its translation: CASSPVLGGTEKLFF.

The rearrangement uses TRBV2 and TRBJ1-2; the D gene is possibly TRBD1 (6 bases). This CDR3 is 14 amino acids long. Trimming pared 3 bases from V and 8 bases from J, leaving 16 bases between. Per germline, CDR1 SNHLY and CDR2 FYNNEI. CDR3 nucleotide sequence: TGTGCCAGCAGTGAGGCGGGGGGCGACGGAGGCTACACCTTC. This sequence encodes CASSEAGGDGGYTF.

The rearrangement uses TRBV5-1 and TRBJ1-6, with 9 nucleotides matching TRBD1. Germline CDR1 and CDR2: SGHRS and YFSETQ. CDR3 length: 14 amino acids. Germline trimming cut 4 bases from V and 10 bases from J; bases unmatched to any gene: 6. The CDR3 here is CASSRDRAGSPLHF. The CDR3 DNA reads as TGCGCCAGCAGCAGGGACAGGGCCGGGTCACCCCTCCACTTT.

CDR3 sequence reads: CASSQQEASGNTIYF. For the CDR3, the DNA is TGTGCCAGTAGTCAACAAGAGGCCTCTGGAAACACCATATATTTT. The V call is TRBV19, the J call TRBJ1-3; D uncertain. Germline V gene lookup returns CDR1 LNHDA and CDR2 SQIVND (reference sequence). With 5 bases removed from V and 0 bases from J, the gap between germline ends came to 11 bases. CDR3 length equals 15 residues.

The CDR3 DNA is TGTGCCAGCAGCTTAGGAGGGGGCAGGAGCGAGGCCAACGTCCTGACTTTC. It specifies CASSLGGGRSEANVLTF. The chain joins TRBV11-2 to TRBJ2-6, with TRBD1 matching 7 bases. J lost 6 bases, V lost 1 base, and 9 bases had no gene match. The CDR3 is made up of 17 amino acids. The V gene's germline CDR1 is SGHAT and CDR2 FQNNGV.

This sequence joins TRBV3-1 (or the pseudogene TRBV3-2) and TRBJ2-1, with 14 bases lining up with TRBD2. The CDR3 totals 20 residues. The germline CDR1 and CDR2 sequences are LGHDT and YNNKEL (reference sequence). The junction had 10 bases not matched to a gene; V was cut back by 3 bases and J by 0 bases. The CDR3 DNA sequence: TGTGCCAGCAGCCATACGGGACTAGCGGGAGATATCAGCTCCTACAATGAGCAGTTCTTC. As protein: CASSHTGLAGDISSYNEQFF.

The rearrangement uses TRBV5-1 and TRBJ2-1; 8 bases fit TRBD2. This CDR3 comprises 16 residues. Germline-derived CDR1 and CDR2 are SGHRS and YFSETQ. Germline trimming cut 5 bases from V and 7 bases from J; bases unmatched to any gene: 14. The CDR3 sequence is CASRKLVAGGGNEQFF. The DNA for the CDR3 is TGCGCCAGCAGAAAATTGGTTGCGGGAGGAGGAAATGAGCAGTTCTTC.

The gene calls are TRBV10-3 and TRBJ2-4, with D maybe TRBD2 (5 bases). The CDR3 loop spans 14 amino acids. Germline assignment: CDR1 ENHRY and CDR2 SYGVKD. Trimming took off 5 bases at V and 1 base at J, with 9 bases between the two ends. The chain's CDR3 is CAISPGGAKNIQYF. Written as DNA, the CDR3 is TGTGCCATCAGTCCCGGCGGGGCCAAAAACATTCAGTACTTC.

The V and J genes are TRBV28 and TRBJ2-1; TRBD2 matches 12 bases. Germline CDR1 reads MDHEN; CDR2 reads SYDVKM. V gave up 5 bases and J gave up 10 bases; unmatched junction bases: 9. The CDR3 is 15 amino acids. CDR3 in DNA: TGTGCCAGCAGTCCCAGACTAGCGGGAGAGGGCGAGCAGTTCTTC. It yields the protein CASSPRLAGEGEQFF.

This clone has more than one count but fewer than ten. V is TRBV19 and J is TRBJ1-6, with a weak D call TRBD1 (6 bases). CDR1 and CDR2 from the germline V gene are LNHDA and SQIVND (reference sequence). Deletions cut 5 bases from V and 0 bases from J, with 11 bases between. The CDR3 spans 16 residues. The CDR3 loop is CASSSRGSSYNSPLHF. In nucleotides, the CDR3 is TGTGCCAGTAGTTCAAGGGGGAGCTCCTATAATTCACCCCTCCACTTT.

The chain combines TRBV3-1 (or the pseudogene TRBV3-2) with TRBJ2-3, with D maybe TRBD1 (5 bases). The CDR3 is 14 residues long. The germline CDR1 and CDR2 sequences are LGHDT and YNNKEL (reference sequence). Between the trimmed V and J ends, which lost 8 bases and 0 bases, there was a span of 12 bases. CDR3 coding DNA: TGTGCCAGCGGAGACTGGGGCAGCACAGATACGCAGTATTTT. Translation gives CASGDWGSTDTQYF.

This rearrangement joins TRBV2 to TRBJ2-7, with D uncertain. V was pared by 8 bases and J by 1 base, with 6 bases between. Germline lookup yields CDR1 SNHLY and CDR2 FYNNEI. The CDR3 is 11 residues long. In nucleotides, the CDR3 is TGTGCCAGCCTGAGGTCCTACGAGCAGTACGTC. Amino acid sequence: CASLRSYEQYV.

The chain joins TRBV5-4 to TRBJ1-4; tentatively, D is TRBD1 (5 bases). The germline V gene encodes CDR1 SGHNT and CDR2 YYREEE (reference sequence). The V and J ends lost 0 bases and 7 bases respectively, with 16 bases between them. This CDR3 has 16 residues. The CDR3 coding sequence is TGTGCCAGCAGCTTGGTCGGCGGGGGTGGAGGTGAAAAACTGTTTTTT. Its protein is CASSLVGGGGGEKLFF.

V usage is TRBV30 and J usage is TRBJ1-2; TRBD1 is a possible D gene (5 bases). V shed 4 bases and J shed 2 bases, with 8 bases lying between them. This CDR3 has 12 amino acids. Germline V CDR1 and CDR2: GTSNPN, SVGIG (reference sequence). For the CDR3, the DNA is TGTGCCTGGAACGCAGGGAACTATGGCTACACCTTC. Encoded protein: CAWNAGNYGYTF.

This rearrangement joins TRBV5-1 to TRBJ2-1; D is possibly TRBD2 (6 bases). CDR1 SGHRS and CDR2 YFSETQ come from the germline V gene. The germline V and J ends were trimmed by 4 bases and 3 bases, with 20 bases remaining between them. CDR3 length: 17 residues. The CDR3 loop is CASSPGQTGTLYNEQFF. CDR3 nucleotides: TGCGCCAGCAGCCCGGGGCAAACTGGGACTCTCTACAATGAGCAGTTCTTC.

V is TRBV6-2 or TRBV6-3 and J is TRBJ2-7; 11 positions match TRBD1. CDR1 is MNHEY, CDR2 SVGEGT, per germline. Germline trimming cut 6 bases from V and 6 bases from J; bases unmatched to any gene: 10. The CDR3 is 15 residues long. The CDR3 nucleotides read TGTGCCAGCAGCGACAGGACAGGGGGCTTCGGCGAGCAGTACGTC. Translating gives CASSDRTGGFGEQYV.

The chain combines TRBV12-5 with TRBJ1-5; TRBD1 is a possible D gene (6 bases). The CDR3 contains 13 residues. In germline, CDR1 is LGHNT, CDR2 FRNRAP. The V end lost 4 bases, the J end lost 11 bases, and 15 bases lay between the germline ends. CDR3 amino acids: CASGSPGTLAQHF. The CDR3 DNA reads TGTGCTAGTGGTTCTCCCGGGACACTGGCCCAGCATTTT.

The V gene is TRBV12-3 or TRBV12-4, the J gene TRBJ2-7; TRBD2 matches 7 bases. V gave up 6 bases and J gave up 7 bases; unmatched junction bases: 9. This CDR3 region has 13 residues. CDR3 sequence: CASRPGLVGEQYV. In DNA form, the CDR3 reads TGTGCCAGCAGACCAGGACTAGTGGGTGAGCAGTACGTC.

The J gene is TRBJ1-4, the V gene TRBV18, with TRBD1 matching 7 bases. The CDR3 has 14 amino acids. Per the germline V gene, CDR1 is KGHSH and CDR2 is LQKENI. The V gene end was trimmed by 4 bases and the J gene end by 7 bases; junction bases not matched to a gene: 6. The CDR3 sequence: CASSLDRVGEKLFF. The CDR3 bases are TGTGCCAGCTCACTTGACAGGGTTGGTGAAAAACTGTTTTTT.

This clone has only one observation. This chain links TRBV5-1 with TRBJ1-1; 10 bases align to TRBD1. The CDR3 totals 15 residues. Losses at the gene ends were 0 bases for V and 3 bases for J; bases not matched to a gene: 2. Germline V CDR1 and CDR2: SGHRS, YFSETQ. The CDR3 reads CASSLAGTGDTEAFF. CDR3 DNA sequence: TGCGCCAGCAGCTTGGCAGGGACAGGGGACACTGAAGCTTTCTTT.

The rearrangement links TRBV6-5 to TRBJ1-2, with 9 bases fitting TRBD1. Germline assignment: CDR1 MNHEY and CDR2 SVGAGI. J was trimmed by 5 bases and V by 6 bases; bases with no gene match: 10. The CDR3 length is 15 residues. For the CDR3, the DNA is TGTGCCAGCAGACGGGACAGGGAGTTTGGGTATGGCTACACCTTC. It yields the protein CASRRDREFGYGYTF.

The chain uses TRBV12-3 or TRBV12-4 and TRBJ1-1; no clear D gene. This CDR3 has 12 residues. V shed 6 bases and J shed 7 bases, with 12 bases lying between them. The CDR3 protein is CASRSREVEAFF. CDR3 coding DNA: TGTGCCAGCAGGTCCCGGGAGGTTGAAGCTTTCTTT.

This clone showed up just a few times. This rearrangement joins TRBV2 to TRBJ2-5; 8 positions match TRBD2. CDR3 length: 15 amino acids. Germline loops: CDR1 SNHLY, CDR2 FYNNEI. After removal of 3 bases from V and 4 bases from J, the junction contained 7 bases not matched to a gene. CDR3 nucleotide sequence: TGTGCCAGCAGTGATAGGAGCGGGAGAGGAGAGACCCAGTACTTC. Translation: CASSDRSGRGETQYF.

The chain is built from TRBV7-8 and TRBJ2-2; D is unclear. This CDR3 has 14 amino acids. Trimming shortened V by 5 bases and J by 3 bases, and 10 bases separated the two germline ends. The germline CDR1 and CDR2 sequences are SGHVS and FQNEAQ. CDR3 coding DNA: TGTGCCAGCAGCCCCCGTTATGACACCGGGGAGCTGTTTTTT. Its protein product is CASSPRYDTGELFF.

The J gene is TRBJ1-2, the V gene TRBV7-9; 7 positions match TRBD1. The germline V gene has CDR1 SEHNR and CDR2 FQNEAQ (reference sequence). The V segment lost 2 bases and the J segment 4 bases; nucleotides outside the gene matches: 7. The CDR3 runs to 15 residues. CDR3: CASSLPGQALYGYTF. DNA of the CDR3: TGTGCCAGCAGCTTACCCGGACAGGCCCTCTATGGCTACACCTTC.

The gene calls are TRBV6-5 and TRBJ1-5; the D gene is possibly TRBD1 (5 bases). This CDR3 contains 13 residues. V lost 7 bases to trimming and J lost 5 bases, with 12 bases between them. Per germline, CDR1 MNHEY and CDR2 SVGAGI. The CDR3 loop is CASIRGLDQPQHF. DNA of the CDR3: TGTGCCAGCATACGGGGGTTGGATCAGCCCCAGCATTTT.

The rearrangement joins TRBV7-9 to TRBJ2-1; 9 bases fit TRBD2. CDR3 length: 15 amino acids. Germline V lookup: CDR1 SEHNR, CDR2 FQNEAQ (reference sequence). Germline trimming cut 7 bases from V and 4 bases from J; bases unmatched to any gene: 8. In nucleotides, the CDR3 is TGTGCCAGCACCTCAGGGCGGGGGGGATACAATGAGCAGTTCTTC. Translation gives CASTSGRGGYNEQFF.

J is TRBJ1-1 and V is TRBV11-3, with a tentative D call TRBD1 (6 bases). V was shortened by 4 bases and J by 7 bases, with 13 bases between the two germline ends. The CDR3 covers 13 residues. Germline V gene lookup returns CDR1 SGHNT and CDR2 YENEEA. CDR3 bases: TGTGCCAGCAGCTCTGGACAGACCAATGAAGCTTTCTTT. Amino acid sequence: CASSSGQTNEAFF. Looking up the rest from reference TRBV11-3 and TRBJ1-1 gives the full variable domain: EAGVVQSPRYKIIEKKQPVAFWCNPISGHNTLYWYLQNLGQGPELLIRYENEEAVDDSQLPKDRFSAERLKGVDSTLKIQPAELGDSAVYLCASSSGQTNEAFFGQGTRLTVV.

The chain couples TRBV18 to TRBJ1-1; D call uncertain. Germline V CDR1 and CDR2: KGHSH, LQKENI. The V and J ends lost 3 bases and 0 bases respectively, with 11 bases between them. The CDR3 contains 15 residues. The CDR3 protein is CASSPGGLMNTEAFF. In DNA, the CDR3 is TGTGCCAGCTCACCCGGAGGGCTCATGAACACTGAAGCTTTCTTT.